This T cell receptor (beta chain) originates from a study of CD8 T cells in Susac syndrome. With random hexamers, 0.5 to 1 ug RNA was reverse transcribed. TCRdb analysed the immunoSEQ multiplex PCR reads with MiXCR anew, one entry per CDR3 protein. The sample yields some 140,000 distinct CDR3 sequences, 85% to 95% seen once. Per germline, CDR1 SGDLS and CDR2 YYNGEE. Between the trimmed V and J ends, which lost 5 bases and 6 bases, there was a span of 14 bases. The CDR3 has 14 residues. The sample comprised CD8+ T cells from PBMCs. This sequence originates from a human donor with Susac syndrome. The V and J genes are TRBV9 and TRBJ2-2; D might be TRBD1 (6 bases). The CDR3 sequence: CASRGTRQSGELFF. Written as DNA, the CDR3 is TGTGCCAGCAGAGGGACACGCCAGTCCGGGGAGCTGTTTTTT.